This TCR beta chain came from a study of monozygotic twins with inflammatory bowel disease. Skipping T cell sorting, the study isolated total RNA directly from whole blood. Concerning this clonotype itself: Its antigen remains unknown.

TCRdb reprocessed the 5' RACE reads; each CDR3 protein has one entry and no DNA is given. The table lists under 350,000 distinct CDR3 sequences, with less than 6.5% in the top ten. This CDR3 has 15 residues. The V gene's germline CDR1 is MDHEN and CDR2 SYDVKM. Overall study results and limits: The analysis did not separate different T cell subtypes.

The specimen sequenced was blood. The receptor was isolated from a human donor with ulcerative colitis or Crohn's disease, or a healthy co-twin of an affected twin (not recorded which). V is TRBV28 and J is TRBJ2-7; lacking DNA, the TRBD1 call made by TCRdb goes unchecked. CDR3: CASRTDRESSYEQYF. The variable domain in full, with the rest retrieved from reference TRBV28 and TRBJ2-7, is DVKVTQSSRYLVKRTGEKVFLECVQDMDHENMFWYRQDPGLGLRLIYFSYDVKMKEKGDIPEGYSVSREKKERFSLILESASTNQTSMYLCASRTDRESSYEQYFGPGTRLTVT.